Included here is one T cell receptor beta chain sequence, with context. The germline gives CDR1 MDHEN, CDR2 SYDVKM. This CDR3 is built from 14 residues. V gave up 6 bases and J gave up 0 bases, with 9 bases separating them. This sample was included in a study of T cell responses to AZD1222 COVID-19 vaccine. Clones were read by immunoSEQ multiplex PCR, and TCRdb kept only the in-frame ones, dropping some. The table has about 25,000 clones, around 86% seen once. Sample: peripheral blood, taken 28 days after the second AZD1222 dose. The chain uses TRBV28 and TRBJ1-3, with D maybe TRBD1 (6 bases). The receptor's source is an adult who received the AZD1222 COVID-19 vaccine. CDR3 region: CASRDSFSGNTIYF. CDR3 nucleotide sequence: TGTGCCAGCAGGGACAGCTTCTCTGGAAACACCATATATTTT.